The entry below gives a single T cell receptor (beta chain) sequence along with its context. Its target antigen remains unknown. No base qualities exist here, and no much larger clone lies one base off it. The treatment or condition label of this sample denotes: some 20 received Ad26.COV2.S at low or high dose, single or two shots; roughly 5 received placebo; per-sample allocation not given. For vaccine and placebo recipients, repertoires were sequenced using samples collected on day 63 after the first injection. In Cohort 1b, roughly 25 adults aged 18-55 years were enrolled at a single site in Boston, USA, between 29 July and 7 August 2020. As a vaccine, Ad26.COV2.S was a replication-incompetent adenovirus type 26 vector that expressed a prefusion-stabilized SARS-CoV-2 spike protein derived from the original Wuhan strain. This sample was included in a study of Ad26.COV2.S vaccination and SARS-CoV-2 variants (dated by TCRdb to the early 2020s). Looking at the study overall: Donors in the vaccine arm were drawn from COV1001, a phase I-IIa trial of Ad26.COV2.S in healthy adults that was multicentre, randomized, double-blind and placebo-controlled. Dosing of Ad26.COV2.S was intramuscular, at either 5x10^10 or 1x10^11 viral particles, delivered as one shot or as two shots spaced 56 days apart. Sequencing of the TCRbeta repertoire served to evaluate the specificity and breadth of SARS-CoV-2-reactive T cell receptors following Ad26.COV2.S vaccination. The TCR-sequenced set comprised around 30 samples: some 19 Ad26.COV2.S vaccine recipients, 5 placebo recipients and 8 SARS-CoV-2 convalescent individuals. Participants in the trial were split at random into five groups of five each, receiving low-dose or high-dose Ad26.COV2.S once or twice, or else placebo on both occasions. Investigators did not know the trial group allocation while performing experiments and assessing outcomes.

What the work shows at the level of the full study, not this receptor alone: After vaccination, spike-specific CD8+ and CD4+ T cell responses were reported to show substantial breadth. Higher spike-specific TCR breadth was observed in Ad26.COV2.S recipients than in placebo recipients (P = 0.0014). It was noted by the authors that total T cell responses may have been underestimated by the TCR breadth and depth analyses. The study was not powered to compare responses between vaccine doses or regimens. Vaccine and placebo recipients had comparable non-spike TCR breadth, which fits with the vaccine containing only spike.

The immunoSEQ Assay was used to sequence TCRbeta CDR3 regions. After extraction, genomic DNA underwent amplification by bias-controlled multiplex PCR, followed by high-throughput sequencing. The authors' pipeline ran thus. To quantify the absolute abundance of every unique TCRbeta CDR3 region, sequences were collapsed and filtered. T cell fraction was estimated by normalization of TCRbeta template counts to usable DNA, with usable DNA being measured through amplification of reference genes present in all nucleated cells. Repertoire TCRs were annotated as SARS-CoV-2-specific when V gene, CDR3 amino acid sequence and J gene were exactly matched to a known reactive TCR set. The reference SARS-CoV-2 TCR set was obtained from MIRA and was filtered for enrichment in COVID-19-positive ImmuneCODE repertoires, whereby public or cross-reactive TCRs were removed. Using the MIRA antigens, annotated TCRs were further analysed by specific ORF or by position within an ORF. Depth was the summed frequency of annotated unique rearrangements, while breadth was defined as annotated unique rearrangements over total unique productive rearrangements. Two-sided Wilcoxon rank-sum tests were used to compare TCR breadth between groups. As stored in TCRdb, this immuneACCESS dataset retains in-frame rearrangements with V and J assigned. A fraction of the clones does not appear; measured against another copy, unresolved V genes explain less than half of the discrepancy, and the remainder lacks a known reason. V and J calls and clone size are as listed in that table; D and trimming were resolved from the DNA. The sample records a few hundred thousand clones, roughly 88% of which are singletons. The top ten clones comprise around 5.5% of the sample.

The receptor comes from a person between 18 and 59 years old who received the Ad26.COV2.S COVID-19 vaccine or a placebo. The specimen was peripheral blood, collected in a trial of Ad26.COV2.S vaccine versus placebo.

The DNA sequence is given as TGCAGCGTTGAAGGGGAATTATATACGCAGTATTTT. Its product reads: CSVEGELYTQYF. Recombination connected TRBV29-1 to TRBJ2-3, with no reliable assignment of the D segment. The CDR3 covers 12 residues, taking in both the cysteine and the phenylalanine. The CDR3 DNA has 36 bases and is translated from base 1. As encoded in the germline V gene, CDR1 is SQVTM while CDR2 is ANQGSEA. V is shortened by 1 base, J by 7 bases, and the region joining them spans 9 bases.